The 22 T cell receptor beta chains in this list originate from one sample, sequenced in a study of blood T cell repertoires in COVID-19 (dated by TCRdb to about 2020). The method was the immunoSEQ multiplex PCR assay. What TCRdb holds here is the immuneACCESS table cut down to in-frame rearrangements. Part of the clones is not present; checked against another copy, under half of the missing clones reflect an unresolved V gene, and the others are unexplained. The sample data list some 91,000 clones, and about 80% of these were observed just once. In total, the top ten clones hold 7% of the sample. The sample consisted of peripheral blood. These receptors were collected from a man between 65 and 85 years old with acute or convalescent COVID-19.

This rearrangement joins TRBV7-8 to TRBJ1-1; D call uncertain. This CDR3 spans 13 amino acids. Germline lookup yields CDR1 SGHVS and CDR2 FQNEAQ. Trimming shortened V by 2 bases and J by 1 base, and 5 bases separated the two germline ends. The CDR3 nucleotides are TGTGCCAGCAGCTTACATCAGAACACTGAAGCTTTCTTT. Its translation: CASSLHQNTEAFF. Full variable domain (remainder filled in from reference TRBV7-8 and TRBJ1-1): GAGVSQSPRYKVAKRGQDVALRCDPISGHVSLFWYQQALGQGPEFLTYFQNEAQLDKSGLPSDRFFAERPEGSVSTLKIQRTQQEDSAVYLCASSLHQNTEAFFGQGTRLTVV.

The V call is TRBV5-1, the J call TRBJ1-1; no firm D call. Per the germline V gene, CDR1 is SGHRS and CDR2 is YFSETQ. Trimming pared 4 bases from V and 1 base from J, leaving 8 bases between. The CDR3 sequence is 13 residues long. The CDR3 loop is CASSPRQNTEAFF. In DNA, the CDR3 is TGCGCCAGCAGCCCGCGTCAGAACACTGAAGCTTTCTTT.

The chain employs TRBV5-1 and TRBJ2-3; maybe TRBD2 (6 bases). Germline values: CDR1 SGHRS, CDR2 YFSETQ. The CDR3 runs to 13 residues. Trimming removed 4 bases from V and 7 bases from J, with 13 bases in between. The CDR3 DNA follows: TGCGCCAGCAGCCTCGGGACTGGGAATACGCAGTATTTT. The encoded protein is CASSLGTGNTQYF.

The chain combines TRBV15 with TRBJ1-4; possibly TRBD1 for D (6 bases). The V end was cut by 7 bases, the J end by 6 bases, with 18 bases between. The CDR3 totals 15 residues. Germline loops: CDR1 LNHNV, CDR2 YYDKDF (reference sequence). The CDR3 region is CATTENIGGDEKLFF. The CDR3, as DNA: TGTGCCACCACCGAAAACATAGGGGGGGATGAAAAACTGTTTTTT. The complete variable domain, with remaining parts taken from reference TRBV15 and TRBJ1-4, reads DAMVIQNPRYQVTQFGKPVTLSCSQTLNHNVMYWYQQKSSQAPKLLFHYYDKDFNNEADTPDNFQSRRPNTSFCFLDIRSPGLGDTAMYLCATTENIGGDEKLFFGSGTQLSVL.

The chain combines TRBV28 with TRBJ1-5, with D perhaps matching TRBD1 (5 bases). With 2 bases removed from V and 0 bases from J, the gap between germline ends came to 11 bases. Germline V gives CDR1 MDHEN, CDR2 SYDVKM. The CDR3 totals 16 residues. The CDR3 DNA reads as TGTGCCAGCAGTTTACTTAGACAGTTTAGCAATCAGCCCCAGCATTTT. The encoded protein is CASSLLRQFSNQPQHF.

The chain has TRBV12-3 or TRBV12-4 and TRBJ1-1, with TRBD1 identical over 9 bases. V was pared by 7 bases and J by 6 bases, with 6 bases of the junction left unmatched. This CDR3 region has 13 residues. For the CDR3, the DNA is TGTGCCAGCATCGGGACAGGGTTTTCTGAAGCTTTCTTT. Its translation: CASIGTGFSEAFF.

This clone was seen a handful of times. V usage is TRBV9 and J usage is TRBJ2-3, with 9 bases fitting TRBD1. V gave up 1 base and J gave up 4 bases; unmatched junction bases: 7. Looked up from germline, CDR1 is SGDLS and CDR2 is YYNGEE. This CDR3 spans 16 amino acids. Here the CDR3 reads CASSVSGQGGSDTQYF. The CDR3 DNA follows: TGTGCCAGCAGCGTATCGGGACAGGGTGGCTCAGATACGCAGTATTTT.

This clone was counted a single time. This chain joins TRBV5-1 and TRBJ2-1; 8 nucleotides line up with TRBD1. J was trimmed by 14 bases and V by 4 bases; bases with no gene match: 5. The CDR3 is 11 residues long. Germline values: CDR1 SGHRS, CDR2 YFSETQ. The CDR3: CASSLDRDEFF. DNA of the CDR3: TGCGCCAGCAGCCTGGACAGGGACGAGTTCTTC.

This clone appeared once. This same CDR3 is encoded by further DNA sequences in the sample. This chain links TRBV24-1 with TRBJ1-1; TRBD1 agrees at 9 bases. Germline V CDR1 and CDR2: KGHDR, SFDVKD. V shed 8 bases, J shed 2 bases, and the junction held 2 bases outside the gene matches. CDR3 length equals 13 residues. This CDR3 is CATKGQGNTEAFF. For the CDR3, the DNA is TGTGCCACCAAGGGACAGGGAAACACTGAAGCTTTCTTT.

This clone showed up just once. The chain recombines TRBV3-1 (or the pseudogene TRBV3-2) with TRBJ2-1; 12 bases agree with TRBD2. V trimming: 1 base; J trimming: 5 bases; junction bases outside the gene matches: 6. The CDR3 is made up of 17 amino acids. CDR1 and CDR2 from the germline V gene are LGHDT and YNNKEL (reference sequence). CDR3 coding DNA: TGTGCCAGCAGCCAAGCGGGACTAGCGGGTTCAAACAATGAGCAGTTCTTC. Its protein is CASSQAGLAGSNNEQFF.

In its sample, this clone was seen a few times. The chain carries TRBV9 and TRBJ2-3, with unresolved D. CDR3 length equals 17 residues. V was shortened by 0 bases and J by 0 bases, with 14 bases between the two germline ends. The germline CDR1 and CDR2 sequences are SGDLS and YYNGEE. The CDR3 loop reads CASSVALSGASTDTQYF. DNA for the CDR3: TGTGCCAGCAGCGTAGCTCTCTCTGGTGCGAGCACAGATACGCAGTATTTT.

CDR3 in amino acids: CASGFRGHSYNEQFF. Written as DNA, the CDR3 is TGTGCTAGTGGTTTCCGCGGGCACTCCTACAATGAGCAGTTCTTC. V is TRBV12-5 and J is TRBJ2-1; a weak D match, TRBD2 (5 bases). V was pared by 3 bases and J by 0 bases, with 9 bases between. The CDR3 covers 15 residues. Per germline, CDR1 LGHNT and CDR2 FRNRAP.

The rearrangement joins TRBV12-5 to TRBJ1-1, with TRBD1 identical over 9 bases. The germline V gene has CDR1 LGHNT and CDR2 FRNRAP. The CDR3 covers 14 residues. The V gene end was trimmed by 1 base and the J gene end by 5 bases; junction bases not matched to a gene: 2. The CDR3 reads CASGLGQGETEAFF. The CDR3, as DNA: TGTGCTAGTGGTTTGGGACAGGGGGAGACTGAAGCTTTCTTT. Full variable domain (missing parts from reference TRBV12-5 and TRBJ1-1): DARVTQTPRHKVTEMGQEVTMRCQPILGHNTVFWYRQTMMQGLELLAYFRNRAPLDDSGMPKDRFSAEMPDATLATLKIQPSEPRDSAVYFCASGLGQGETEAFFGQGTRLTVV.

This clone was recorded a few times. This sequence joins TRBV6-5 and TRBJ1-6; 8 nucleotides line up with TRBD1. With 4 bases clipped from V and 10 bases from J, the junction kept 6 bases outside the gene matches. Germline V gene sequence: CDR1 MNHEY, CDR2 SVGAGI. The CDR3 has 14 amino acids. The CDR3 here is CASSLDRAPSPLHF. The DNA of the CDR3 is TGTGCCAGCAGTTTGGACAGGGCCCCGTCACCCCTCCACTTT.

The sample holds one count of this clone. This rearrangement joins TRBV6-5 to TRBJ1-5; perhaps TRBD1 as D (5 bases). From germline, CDR1 is MNHEY and CDR2 SVGAGI. There are 13 residues in the CDR3. V was clipped by 11 bases and J by 0 bases, with 11 bases between them. Here the CDR3 DNA reads TGTGCCGTCAGACAGAATAGCAATCAGCCCCAGCATTTT. This encodes CAVRQNSNQPQHF.

The chain is built from TRBV5-4 and TRBJ2-3, with a possible D match to TRBD2 (5 bases). Trimming took 3 bases from V and 0 from J, leaving 20 bases between them. This CDR3 has 18 residues. Germline V lookup: CDR1 SGHNT, CDR2 YYREEE (reference sequence). The CDR3 DNA reads as TGTGCCAGCAGCTCCTCCGCGAGGGTCGATCACAGCACAGATACGCAGTATTTT. Translation gives CASSSSARVDHSTDTQYF.

This rearrangement joins TRBV10-1 to TRBJ2-2; 11 nucleotides match TRBD1. Germline CDR1 WNHNN, CDR2 SYGVQD (reference sequence). The CDR3 length is 17 residues. V shed 5 bases and J 3 bases; nucleotides not matched to a gene: 8. This CDR3 reads CASSRTGGASDTGELFF. CDR3 DNA sequence: TGCGCCAGCAGTAGGACAGGGGGCGCATCGGACACCGGGGAGCTGTTTTTT.

The chain employs TRBV24-1 and TRBJ2-7, with D unresolved. CDR1 and CDR2 from the germline V gene are KGHDR and SFDVKD. The length of the CDR3 is 12 residues. V lost 6 bases, J lost 5 bases, and 10 bases lay in between. The CDR3 region is CATSYAEDEQYV. CDR3 sequence (DNA): TGTGCCACCAGTTATGCGGAAGACGAGCAGTACGTC.

A remark on this clone: The same CDR3 arises from other DNA sequences in this sample as well. The chain has TRBV7-9 and TRBJ1-1, with D maybe TRBD1 (5 bases). V lost 2 bases, J lost 4 bases, and 8 bases lay in between. Germline CDR1 SEHNR, CDR2 FQNEAQ (reference sequence). The CDR3 is 13 residues long. In nucleotides, the CDR3 is TGTGCCAGCAGCTTAACGGGGGGCACTGAAGCTTTCTTT. Its translation is CASSLTGGTEAFF.

The CDR3 DNA reads as TGTGCCAGCAGTTTATGGGGGACAGGGGCCTACGAGCAGTACTTC. As protein: CASSLWGTGAYEQYF. This chain joins TRBV28 and TRBJ2-7; 10 bases align to TRBD1. This CDR3 is built from 15 residues. After removal of 0 bases from V and 2 bases from J, the junction contained 1 base not matched to a gene. Germline V gene data show CDR1 as MDHEN and CDR2 as SYDVKM.

V and J are TRBV21-1 and TRBJ2-7; no DNA check was done on the table's D call, TRBD2. TRBV21-1 is shown as a pseudogene. CDR3 length equals 15 residues. The CDR3 is CASSKRGGLTYEQYV. DNA for the CDR3: TGTGCCAGCAGCAAAAGGGGGGGTTTGACCTACGAGCAGTACGTC.

This clone has ten or more counts. In the same sample, other DNA sequences code for this CDR3. The V gene is TRBV5-8, the J gene TRBJ2-2; weak D call: TRBD2 (6 bases). Germline loops: CDR1 SGHTS, CDR2 YDEGEE. This CDR3 contains 15 residues. Trimming took 4 bases from V and 0 from J, leaving 10 bases between them. In DNA, the CDR3 is TGTGCCAGCAGCCCCGGGGAGGCGAACACCGGGGAGCTGTTTTTT. Protein product: CASSPGEANTGELFF.